A selection of T cell receptor beta chains follows, all from one sample in a study of shared clonotypes between healthy human individuals. Libraries were prepared by immunoSEQ multiplex PCR; TCRdb keeps only in-frame clonotypes and omits some of them. The sample holds about 1.5 million clones, 95% to 99% seen once. The sample consisted of naive CD4+ T cells sorted from blood. Source of these receptors: a man aged 25-45 years in good health. Both conserved end residues are part of each CDR3. The D gene is left open where the match is weak. Clone size is not always given. Where it is, it says once, few, many or a class for expanded clones.

CDR3 length | D gene | J gene | V gene | clone size | CDR3 protein | CDR3 DNA
15 | TRBD2 | TRBJ2-3 | TRBV29-1 | . | CSVEKAGGRTDTQYF | TGCAGCGTTGAAAAAGCGGGAGGAAGAACAGATACGCAGTATTTT
14 | . | TRBJ2-7 | TRBV6-5 | . | CASSVGKRAYEQYF | TGTGCCAGCAGCGTCGGCAAAAGGGCGTACGAGCAGTACTTC
17 | . | TRBJ2-1 | TRBV4-3 | once | CASSQARAGASYNEQFF | TGCGCCAGCAGCCAAGCAAGAGCGGGCGCCTCATACAATGAGCAGTTCTTC
11 | . | TRBJ2-3 | TRBV6-5 | . | CASRRGDTQYF | TGTGCCAGCAGACGGGGGGATACGCAGTATTTT
15 | . | TRBJ2-2 | TRBV18 | . | CASSPRRGNTGELFF | TGTGCCAGCTCACCCCGTAGAGGGAACACCGGGGAGCTGTTTTTT
14 | TRBD1 | TRBJ2-7 | TRBV5-1 | . | CASSLSTGGFEQYF | TGCGCCAGCAGCTTGTCCACAGGGGGCTTCGAGCAGTACTTC
12 | . | TRBJ2-5 | TRBV7-2 | . | CASSLPQETQYF | TGTGCCAGCAGCTTACCGCAAGAGACCCAGTACTTC
16 | TRBD2 | TRBJ2-7 | TRBV28 | once | CASRSPTSGRNYEQYF | TGTGCCAGCAGGTCCCCGACTAGCGGGAGAAACTACGAGCAGTACTTC
13 | . | TRBJ1-5 | TRBV5-6 | . | CASSLRGNQPQHF | TGTGCCAGCAGCTTGCGGGGCAATCAGCCCCAGCATTTT
11 | . | TRBJ2-1 | TRBV28 | . | CATLGVNEQFF | TGTGCCACTCTGGGGGTTAATGAGCAGTTCTTC
12 | TRBD2 | TRBJ2-3 | TRBV30 | . | CAWTLGGTRGYF | TGTGCCTGGACCCTAGGTGGGACTAGGGGGTATTTT
17 | TRBD1 | TRBJ1-1 | TRBV5-4 | . | CASSLWMTGRRDTEAFF | TGTGCCAGCAGCTTGTGGATGACAGGGAGGAGGGACACTGAAGCTTTCTTT
14 | TRBD2 | TRBJ2-7 | TRBV19 | . | CASNLAVKPHEQYF | TGTGCCAGTAACCTAGCGGTCAAACCCCACGAGCAGTACTTC
12 | TRBD1 | TRBJ1-2 | TRBV29-1 | . | CSVVETGSRYTF | TGCAGCGTTGTCGAGACAGGGTCTCGGTACACCTTC
13 | TRBD1 | TRBJ2-6 | TRBV7-9 | . | CAGQGAGANVLTF | TGTGCAGGACAGGGTGCTGGGGCCAACGTCCTGACTTTC
18 | . | TRBJ2-3 | TRBV18 | . | CASSPPPKGPFSTDTQYF | TGTGCCAGCTCACCACCCCCGAAGGGTCCATTTAGCACAGATACGCAGTATTTT
15 | TRBD1 | TRBJ1-2 | TRBV2 | . | CASRERTGINYGYTF | TGTGCCAGCAGGGAACGGACAGGTATTAACTATGGCTACACCTTC
19 | TRBD2 | TRBJ2-3 | TRBV19 | once | CASSPAGTSGSSSTDTQYF | TGTGCCAGTAGCCCAGCGGGGACTAGCGGGAGCAGTAGCACAGATACGCAGTATTTT
11 | . | TRBJ2-5 | TRBV2 | once | CASQGFETQYF | TGTGCCAGCCAGGGTTTTGAGACCCAGTACTTC
13 | . | TRBJ1-4 | TRBV11-2 | . | CASSFGLGEKLFF | TGTGCCAGCAGCTTCGGCCTGGGCGAAAAACTGTTTTTT
17 | TRBD2 | TRBJ2-1 | TRBV27 | . | CASSRESASGRYNEQFF | TGTGCCAGCAGCCGGGAATCGGCTAGCGGGAGATACAATGAGCAGTTCTTC
15 | TRBD2 | TRBJ2-1 | TRBV29-1 | . | CSAARESGAYNEQFF | TGCAGCGCCGCTCGGGAAAGCGGGGCTTACAATGAGCAGTTCTTC
15 | TRBD1 | TRBJ2-7 | TRBV6-5 | . | CASSYSDRDPYEQYF | TGTGCCAGCAGTTACTCCGACAGGGATCCATACGAGCAGTACTTC
15 | TRBD1 | TRBJ1-1 | TRBV9 | . | CASSLRDRGLTEAFF | TGTGCCAGCAGCCTCCGGGACAGGGGGCTCACTGAAGCTTTCTTT